Below are 21 T cell receptor beta chains sequenced from a single sample in a study of cytomegalovirus exposure and HLA in healthy donors. PCR involved 60 Vbeta and 13 Jbeta primers. Profiling relied on immunoSEQ multiplex PCR, and the TCRdb table lists in-frame clones only, not all of them. The table has 160,000 or so clones, over 75% seen once. The sequenced material came from PBMCs. The receptors stem from a man aged 45-60 years in good health and CMV-seropositive.

The rearrangement links TRBV6-5 to TRBJ2-5; maybe TRBD2 (5 bases). The CDR3 is 13 residues long. In germline, CDR1 is MNHEY, CDR2 SVGAGI. The V end was cut by 6 bases, the J end by 2 bases, with 10 bases between. CDR3 sequence (DNA): TGTGCCAGCAGGCCCCCGGGACAAGAGACCCAGTACTTC. Protein: CASRPPGQETQYF.

The chain is built from TRBV11-2 and TRBJ2-1; weak D call: TRBD2 (5 bases). Germline V gene sequence: CDR1 SGHAT, CDR2 FQNNGV. This CDR3 comprises 13 residues. V was pared by 1 base and J by 5 bases, with 6 bases between. In DNA form, the CDR3 reads TGTGCCAGCAGCTTAGGGACTCACAATGAGCAGTTCTTC. Translated: CASSLGTHNEQFF.

The V gene is TRBV6-5, the J gene TRBJ1-4; D gene ambiguous. Germline assignment: CDR1 MNHEY and CDR2 SVGAGI. The CDR3 is made up of 15 amino acids. Deletions cut 0 bases from V and 2 bases from J, with 7 bases between. The CDR3 here is CASSYSARTNEKLFF. In nucleotides, the CDR3 is TGTGCCAGCAGTTACTCGGCCAGGACTAATGAAAAACTGTTTTTT.

V usage is TRBV19 and J usage is TRBJ1-5, with D perhaps matching TRBD1 (6 bases). V lost 7 bases to trimming and J lost 10 bases, with 23 bases between them. This CDR3 comprises 15 residues. CDR1 LNHDA and CDR2 SQIVND come from the germline V gene (reference sequence). The CDR3 coding sequence is TGTGCCAGTACTCCAGGGTTGGGACAATTCAGACCCCAGCATTTT. It specifies CASTPGLGQFRPQHF.

V usage is TRBV19 and J usage is TRBJ2-7; 10 bases fit TRBD1. The CDR3 contains 13 residues. V lost 8 bases to trimming and J lost 7 bases; unmatched junction nucleotides: 8. CDR1 and CDR2 (germline): LNHDA, SQIVND (reference sequence). DNA for the CDR3: TGTGCCAGTGGAAGACAGGGGGCAAGGGAGCAGTACTTC. It specifies CASGRQGAREQYF. The full variable domain, its missing parts supplied by reference TRBV19 and TRBJ2-7, is DGGITQSPKYLFRKEGQNVTLSCEQNLNHDAMYWYRQDPGQGLRLIYYSQIVNDFQKGDIAEGYSVSREKKESFPLTVTSAQKNPTAFYLCASGRQGAREQYFGPGTRLTVT.

The chain joins TRBV2 to TRBJ1-2; D is possibly TRBD1 (5 bases). CDR1 and CDR2 (germline): SNHLY, FYNNEI. V lost 7 bases, J lost 6 bases, and 18 bases lay in between. CDR3 size: 14 residues. The CDR3 sequence is CASNTLSGIDGYTF. The CDR3 DNA follows: TGTGCCAGCAATACATTATCAGGGATAGATGGCTACACCTTC.

The chain is built from TRBV7-9 and TRBJ1-5; TRBD1 matches 8 bases. The CDR3 sequence is 14 residues long. Per the germline V gene, CDR1 is SEHNR and CDR2 is FQNEAQ (reference sequence). J gave up 4 bases and V 4 bases, and 3 bases lay outside the gene matches. DNA of the CDR3: TGTGCCAGCAGCTCAGGGGGCAGGAATCAGCCCCAGCATTTT. It translates to CASSSGGRNQPQHF. Together with reference TRBV7-9 and TRBJ1-5, the CDR3 gives the full variable domain: DTGVSQNPRHKITKRGQNVTFRCDPISEHNRLYWYRQTLGQGPEFLTYFQNEAQLEKSRLLSDRFSAERPKGSFSTLEIQRTEQGDSAMYLCASSSGGRNQPQHFGDGTRLSIL.

CDR3 residues: CASSRGGQGEETQYF. The CDR3 DNA follows: TGCGCCAGCAGCCGGGGGGGACAGGGGGAAGAGACCCAGTACTTC. The genes are TRBV5-1 and TRBJ2-5, with 11 bases matching TRBD1. The CDR3 sequence is 15 residues long. Trimming at V came to 4 bases and at J to 3 bases, leaving 5 bases not matched to a gene. Germline V gene sequence: CDR1 SGHRS, CDR2 YFSETQ. The whole variable domain, filled in from reference TRBV5-1 and TRBJ2-5, reads KAGVTQTPRYLIKTRGQQVTLSCSPISGHRSVSWYQQTPGQGLQFLFEYFSETQRNKGNFPGRFSGRQFSNSRSEMNVSTLELGDSALYLCASSRGGQGEETQYFGPGTRLLVL.

V gene TRBV6-6 combines with J gene TRBJ1-1; TRBD1 agrees at 9 bases. This CDR3 region has 15 residues. After removal of 5 bases from V and 3 bases from J, the junction contained 7 bases not matched to a gene. The germline V gene encodes CDR1 MNHNY and CDR2 SVGAGI (reference sequence). CDR3 bases: TGTGCCAGCAGTACACAGGGGGCTGGGTACACTGAAGCTTTCTTT. Translation: CASSTQGAGYTEAFF.

CDR3 coding DNA: TGTGCCTGGAGTGTACTCAGGGGTGGTGGCTACACCTTC. It encodes CAWSVLRGGGYTF. This chain uses TRBV30 with TRBJ1-2, with D possibly matching TRBD1 (6 bases). The germline V and J ends were trimmed by 0 bases and 7 bases, with 12 bases remaining between them. There are 13 residues in the CDR3. Germline-derived CDR1 and CDR2 are GTSNPN and SVGIG (reference sequence). Supplemented by reference TRBV30 and TRBJ1-2, the full variable domain reads SQTIHQWPATLVQPVGSPLSLECTVEGTSNPNLYWYRQAAGRGLQLLFYSVGIGQISSEVPQNLSASRPQDRQFILSSKKLLLSDSGFYLCAWSVLRGGGYTFGSGTRLTVV.

V gene TRBV30 combines with J gene TRBJ2-1; perhaps TRBD1 as D (6 bases). The CDR3 is made up of 14 amino acids. Deletions cut 8 bases from V and 2 bases from J, with 16 bases between. Germline CDR1 reads GTSNPN; CDR2 reads SVGIG (reference sequence). Written as DNA, the CDR3 is TGTGCCGTGAACAGGGAGAAGACCTACAATGAGCAGTTCTTC. It is translated as CAVNREKTYNEQFF.

The chain uses TRBV23-1 and TRBJ2-4, with 8 bases aligning to TRBD2. TRBV23-1 is given ORF status, its function remaining uncertain. The trim removed 6 bases at V and 6 bases at J, leaving 13 bases unmatched. The CDR3 runs 16 residues. The CDR3 is CASSQLAVPFRNIQYF. The CDR3 DNA reads TGCGCCAGCAGCCAACTAGCGGTCCCCTTCCGAAACATTCAGTACTTC.

The chain links TRBV9 to TRBJ1-2; 7 bases fit TRBD1. V trimming: 1 base; J trimming: 4 bases; junction bases outside the gene matches: 7. Per the germline V gene, CDR1 is SGDLS and CDR2 is YYNGEE. The length of the CDR3 is 15 residues. The CDR3 reads CASSVLGTETYGYTF. The CDR3, as DNA: TGTGCCAGCAGCGTACTGGGGACAGAGACCTATGGCTACACCTTC.

Only one count was recorded for this clone. The rearrangement uses TRBV5-1 and TRBJ2-2, with 8 bases lining up with TRBD2. The CDR3 totals 16 residues. V lost 1 base, J lost 3 bases, and 5 bases stayed unmatched. In germline, CDR1 is SGHRS, CDR2 YFSETQ. CDR3 residues: CASSLRSGGDTGELFF. The DNA of the CDR3 is TGCGCCAGCAGCTTGAGGTCCGGGGGGGACACCGGGGAGCTGTTTTTT.

This chain connects TRBV5-6 to TRBJ1-3, with a possible D match to TRBD1 (6 bases). The V gene lost 4 bases and the J gene lost 0 bases, with 17 bases spanning the gap. Germline lookup yields CDR1 SGHDT and CDR2 YYEEEE. The CDR3 spans 17 residues. In nucleotides, the CDR3 is TGTGCCAGCAGCCTGTTAGGACAGCCTAACTCTGGAAACACCATATATTTT. This encodes CASSLLGQPNSGNTIYF.

The CDR3 protein is CASKPGQGSYNEQFF. CDR3 DNA sequence: TGCGCCAGTAAACCGGGACAGGGGAGCTACAATGAGCAGTTCTTC. This chain joins TRBV5-1 and TRBJ2-1; 10 bases are a match to TRBD1. This CDR3 has 15 amino acids. Germline V gives CDR1 SGHRS, CDR2 YFSETQ. V was clipped by 8 bases and J by 3 bases; unmatched bases: 8.

This chain joins TRBV6-5 and TRBJ1-2; 11 nucleotides match TRBD1. This CDR3 comprises 13 residues. Germline CDR1 reads MNHEY; CDR2 reads SVGAGI. Germline trimming cut 6 bases from V and 7 bases from J; bases unmatched to any gene: 4. CDR3 protein: CASSRDRGFGYTF. The CDR3 DNA reads as TGTGCCAGCAGCAGGGACAGGGGGTTTGGCTACACCTTC.

The CDR3 DNA reads TGTGCCAGTAGTATCCCTTCGGGGGCCAACGTCCTGACTTTC. Translation: CASSIPSGANVLTF. This chain joins TRBV19 and TRBJ2-6; D is unresolved. The germline V gene has CDR1 LNHDA and CDR2 SQIVND (reference sequence). The CDR3 is 14 residues long. Between the trimmed V and J ends, which lost 3 bases and 4 bases, there was a span of 7 bases.

The rearrangement uses TRBV6-1 and TRBJ2-7; no clear D. The CDR3 is 11 amino acids. CDR1 is MNHNS, CDR2 SASEGT, per germline. With 8 bases removed from V and 3 bases from J, the gap between germline ends came to 8 bases. CDR3 protein: CASVSGYEQYF. The CDR3 DNA reads TGTGCCAGCGTGTCCGGCTACGAGCAGTACTTC.

As to this clone: The identical CDR3 is also encoded by other nucleotide sequences in the sample. The J gene is TRBJ2-5, the V gene TRBV5-1, with 7 bases fitting TRBD1. The germline V gene has CDR1 SGHRS and CDR2 YFSETQ. This CDR3 has 13 amino acids. V was clipped by 2 bases and J by 5 bases; unmatched bases: 3. CDR3 DNA sequence: TGCGCCAGCAGCTTAGGGGGCGGGGAGACCCAGTACTTC. Translated: CASSLGGGETQYF.

The chain is built from TRBV5-1 and TRBJ1-1; TRBD1 matches 9 bases. This CDR3 has 16 amino acids. V was clipped by 3 bases and J by 3 bases; unmatched bases: 9. Germline V CDR1 and CDR2: SGHRS, YFSETQ. Here the CDR3 reads CASSWAPGQGDTEAFF. The CDR3 bases are TGCGCCAGCAGCTGGGCCCCGGGACAGGGAGACACTGAAGCTTTCTTT.